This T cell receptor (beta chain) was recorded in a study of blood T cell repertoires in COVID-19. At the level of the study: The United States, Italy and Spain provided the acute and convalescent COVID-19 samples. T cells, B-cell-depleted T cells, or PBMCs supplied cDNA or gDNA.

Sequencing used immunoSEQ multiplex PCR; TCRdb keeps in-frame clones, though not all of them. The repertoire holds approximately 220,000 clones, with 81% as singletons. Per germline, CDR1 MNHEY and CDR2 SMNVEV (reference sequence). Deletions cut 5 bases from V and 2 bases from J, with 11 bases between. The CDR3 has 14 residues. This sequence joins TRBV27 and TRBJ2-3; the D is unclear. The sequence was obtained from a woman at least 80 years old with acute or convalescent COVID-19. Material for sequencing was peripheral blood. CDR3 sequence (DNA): TGTGCCAGCAGTAGATTCTCAGTCACAGATACGCAGTATTTT. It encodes CASSRFSVTDTQYF.